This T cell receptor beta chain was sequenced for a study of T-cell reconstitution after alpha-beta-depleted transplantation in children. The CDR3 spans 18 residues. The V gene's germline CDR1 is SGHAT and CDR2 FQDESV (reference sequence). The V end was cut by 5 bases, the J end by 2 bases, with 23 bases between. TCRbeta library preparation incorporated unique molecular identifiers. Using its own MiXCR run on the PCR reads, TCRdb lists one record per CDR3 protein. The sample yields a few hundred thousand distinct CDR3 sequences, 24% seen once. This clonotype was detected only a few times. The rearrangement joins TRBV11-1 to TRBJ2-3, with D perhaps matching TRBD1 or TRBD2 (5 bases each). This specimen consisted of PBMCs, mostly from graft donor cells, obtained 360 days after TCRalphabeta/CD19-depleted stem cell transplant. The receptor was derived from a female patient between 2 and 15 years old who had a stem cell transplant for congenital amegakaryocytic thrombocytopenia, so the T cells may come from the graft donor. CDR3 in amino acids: CASSLSSGPEGLTDTQYF. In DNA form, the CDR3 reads TGTGCCAGCAGCCTAAGTTCGGGGCCCGAGGGGCTCACAGATACGCAGTATTTT.